The 12 T cell receptor beta chains in this list originate from one sample, sequenced in a study of blood T cell repertoires in COVID-19. Sequencing used immunoSEQ multiplex PCR; TCRdb keeps in-frame clones, though not all of them. Among around 200,000 clones, around 83% were seen once, and the ten largest hold about 7%. The sample taken for sequencing was peripheral blood. These receptors were taken from a woman at least 80 years old in a cohort sampled during active or convalescent COVID-19.

A word on this clone: Other DNA sequences in this specimen translate into the identical CDR3. The rearrangement links TRBV20-1 to TRBJ1-5; D might be TRBD1 (5 bases). V lost 3 bases, J lost 7 bases, and 13 bases lay in between. This CDR3 has 13 residues. Germline assignment: CDR1 DFQATT and CDR2 SNEGSKA (reference sequence). The CDR3 reads CSASWQGGQPQHF. The CDR3 region has the DNA TGCAGTGCTAGTTGGCAGGGAGGCCAGCCCCAGCATTTT.

The genes are TRBV2 and TRBJ1-1, with D possibly TRBD1 on 6 matching bases. Trimming stripped 4 bases from V and 5 bases from J, with 14 bases between. Germline-derived CDR1 and CDR2 are SNHLY and FYNNEI. CDR3 length: 14 amino acids. The CDR3 is CASSGATGLTEAFF. The CDR3 region has the DNA TGTGCCAGCAGTGGGGCCACAGGGCTAACTGAAGCTTTCTTT.

J is TRBJ1-1 and V is TRBV19, with D possibly being TRBD1 (6 bases). This CDR3 spans 14 amino acids. CDR1 and CDR2 (germline): LNHDA, SQIVND (reference sequence). The germline V and J ends were trimmed by 5 bases and 4 bases, with 14 bases remaining between them. The CDR3 DNA reads as TGTGCCAGTAGTCCAGTCAGGGGAGTCACTGAAGCTTTCTTT. Translation: CASSPVRGVTEAFF.

The chain recombines TRBV5-5 with TRBJ2-1, with a weak D call TRBD2 (7 bases). V was cut by 4 bases and J by 0 bases, with 14 bases left in between. This CDR3 has 16 amino acids. Germline V gene data show CDR1 as SGHKS and CDR2 as YYEKEE (reference sequence). The CDR3 DNA is TGTGCCAGCAGCGTGGTGGGGGGGCTCTCCTACAATGAGCAGTTCTTC. This sequence encodes CASSVVGGLSYNEQFF.

This chain connects TRBV10-1 to TRBJ1-6; no reliable D call. Trimming stripped 6 bases from V and 7 bases from J, with 10 bases between. This CDR3 comprises 13 residues. Germline loops: CDR1 WNHNN, CDR2 SYGVQD (reference sequence). For the CDR3, the DNA is TGCGCCAGCAGCCACGACTGGAATTCACCCCTCCACTTT. Translating it yields CASSHDWNSPLHF.

The chain is built from TRBV6-5 and TRBJ1-2; TRBD1 matches 10 bases. The CDR3 consists of 15 residues. V lost 6 bases and J lost 6; bases outside the gene matches: 10. Germline lookup yields CDR1 MNHEY and CDR2 SVGAGI. Here the CDR3 DNA reads TGTGCCAGCAGCCACTCCTCCGGGACAGGGGATGGCTACACCTTC. Encoded protein: CASSHSSGTGDGYTF.

The chain combines TRBV5-6 with TRBJ2-6; 9 bases agree with TRBD1. V shed 2 bases and J 3 bases; nucleotides not matched to a gene: 12. The CDR3 totals 19 residues. The germline gives CDR1 SGHDT, CDR2 YYEEEE. The CDR3 region is CASSFYSGTGLVGANVLTF. DNA of the CDR3: TGTGCCAGCAGCTTTTATTCCGGGACAGGGTTAGTTGGGGCCAACGTCCTGACTTTC.

This clone was seen more than once but under ten times. The rearrangement uses TRBV6-2 or TRBV6-3 and TRBJ1-5; the match to TRBD1 covers 8 bases. Per germline, CDR1 MNHEY and CDR2 SVGEGT. This CDR3 contains 17 residues. The ends lost 3 bases at V and 5 bases at J; junction bases unmatched: 12. As DNA, the CDR3 is TGTGCCAGCAGTTATGCGACAGGGGACGACTTACATCAGCCCCAGCATTTT. Translating gives CASSYATGDDLHQPQHF.

This clone has only a few counts. CDR3 in DNA: TGTGCCAGCAGCTTAAGCAGGGTCCAACCCTATAGCAATCAGCCCCAGCATTTT. Its protein is CASSLSRVQPYSNQPQHF. This chain links TRBV7-8 with TRBJ1-5, with TRBD1 as a possible D gene (5 bases). The CDR3 runs to 18 residues. Per germline, CDR1 SGHVS and CDR2 FQNEAQ. The germline V and J ends were trimmed by 2 bases and 0 bases, with 17 bases remaining between them.

The V and J genes are TRBV5-1 and TRBJ2-1, with 8 nucleotides matching TRBD2. This CDR3 has 16 residues. CDR1 is SGHRS and CDR2 is YFSETQ in the germline V gene. The V gene end was trimmed by 7 bases and the J gene end by 0 bases; junction bases not matched to a gene: 9. The CDR3 is CASQVAGLSSYNEQFF. CDR3 sequence (DNA): TGCGCCAGCCAGGTAGCGGGGCTGAGCTCCTACAATGAGCAGTTCTTC.

V is TRBV7-2 and J is TRBJ2-2; TRBD2 matches 8 bases. Germline V gene data show CDR1 as SGHTA and CDR2 as FQGNSA. With 2 bases clipped from V and 2 bases from J, the junction kept 4 bases outside the gene matches. The CDR3 runs to 16 residues. CDR3 in DNA: TGTGCCAGCAGCTTAACAGCGGGGGCAAACACCGGGGAGCTGTTTTTT. Protein sequence: CASSLTAGANTGELFF.

This chain links TRBV7-6 with TRBJ1-6, with D unresolved. The germline CDR1 and CDR2 sequences are SGHVS and FNYEAQ. CDR3 length equals 15 residues. Trimming took off 5 bases at V and 7 bases at J, with 15 bases between the two ends. The CDR3 coding sequence is TGTGCCAGCAGCACTTCCTACAGCCCAAATTCACCCCTCCACTTT. It is translated as CASSTSYSPNSPLHF.